The 6 T cell receptor beta chains below were found in one sample sequenced in a study of blood T cell repertoires in COVID-19. Libraries were prepared by immunoSEQ multiplex PCR; TCRdb keeps only in-frame clonotypes and omits some of them. Found here are some 210,000 clones, about 88% of them singletons; the top ten hold 5.5% to 7%. The sequencing sample was made of peripheral blood. These receptors all come from a woman in her thirties or forties who had recovered from COVID-19.

J is TRBJ1-5 and V is TRBV15; D is ambiguous. The CDR3 has 12 residues. V lost 2 bases to trimming and J lost 10 bases, with 9 bases between them. Germline V lookup: CDR1 LNHNV, CDR2 YYDKDF (reference sequence). CDR3 region: CATSRPNNPQHF. The CDR3 bases are TGTGCCACCAGCAGACCGAACAATCCCCAGCATTTT.

CDR3 DNA sequence: TGTGCCACCAGCACCGGGACAGTTAGTTGGCCCCAGCATTTT. This sequence encodes CATSTGTVSWPQHF. V usage is TRBV15 and J usage is TRBJ1-5; 7 nucleotides agree with TRBD1. This CDR3 region has 14 residues. After removal of 4 bases from V and 9 bases from J, the junction contained 9 bases not matched to a gene. CDR1 and CDR2 (germline): LNHNV, YYDKDF (reference sequence). The whole variable domain, remainder taken from reference TRBV15 and TRBJ1-5, is DAMVIQNPRYQVTQFGKPVTLSCSQTLNHNVMYWYQQKSSQAPKLLFHYYDKDFNNEADTPDNFQSRRPNTSFCFLDIRSPGLGDTAMYLCATSTGTVSWPQHFGDGTRLSIL.

The genes are TRBV6-4 and TRBJ2-1; 10 bases line up with TRBD2. Germline lookup yields CDR1 MRHNA and CDR2 SNTAGT. This CDR3 has 15 residues. Losses at the gene ends were 4 bases for V and 6 bases for J; bases not matched to a gene: 6. The CDR3 DNA follows: TGTGCCAGCAGTGCAACTAGCGGGACGGCCAATGAGCAGTTCTTC. It translates to CASSATSGTANEQFF.

V and J are TRBV13 and TRBJ1-1, with a tentative D call TRBD1 (6 bases). CDR1 is PRHDT, CDR2 FYEKMQ, per germline (reference sequence). This CDR3 is 15 amino acids long. Trimming pared 3 bases from V and 4 bases from J, leaving 15 bases between. The CDR3 nucleotides are TGTGCCAGCAGCTTGGAGGGGGGGCCGGGCACTGAAGCTTTCTTT. It encodes CASSLEGGPGTEAFF.

The rearrangement joins TRBV7-9 to TRBJ1-4; D not resolved. The germline V and J ends were trimmed by 3 bases and 8 bases, with 4 bases remaining between them. Germline V CDR1 and CDR2: SEHNR, FQNEAQ (reference sequence). The CDR3 has 11 amino acids. Here the CDR3 DNA reads TGTGCCAGCAGCTTTATGGAAAAACTGTTTTTT. It is translated as CASSFMEKLFF.

The chain joins TRBV5-1 to TRBJ2-7; TRBD2 matches at 7 bases. The CDR3 has 16 amino acids. CDR1 and CDR2 (germline): SGHRS, YFSETQ. Trimming took 2 bases from V and 0 from J; bases not matched to a gene: 8. The CDR3 bases are TGCGCCAGCAGCTTACTATCACTAGCGAGCTCCTACGAGCAGTACTTC. Protein product: CASSLLSLASSYEQYF.